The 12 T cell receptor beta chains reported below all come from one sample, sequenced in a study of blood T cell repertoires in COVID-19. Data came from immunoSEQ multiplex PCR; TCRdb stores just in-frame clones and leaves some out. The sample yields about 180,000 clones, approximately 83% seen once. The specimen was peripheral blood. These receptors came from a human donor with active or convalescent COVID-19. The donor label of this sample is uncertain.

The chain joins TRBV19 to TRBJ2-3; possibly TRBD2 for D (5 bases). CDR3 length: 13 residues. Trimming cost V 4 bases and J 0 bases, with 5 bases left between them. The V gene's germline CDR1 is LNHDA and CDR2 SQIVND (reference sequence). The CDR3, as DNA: TGTGCCAGTAGTAGCGGGAGCACAGATACGCAGTATTTT. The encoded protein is CASSSGSTDTQYF.

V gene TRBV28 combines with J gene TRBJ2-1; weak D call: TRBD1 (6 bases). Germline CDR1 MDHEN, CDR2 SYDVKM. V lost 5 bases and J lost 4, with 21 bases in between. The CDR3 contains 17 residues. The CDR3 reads CASSSLFGQGKYNEQFF. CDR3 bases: TGTGCCAGCAGTAGCCTGTTTGGGCAGGGGAAGTACAATGAGCAGTTCTTC.

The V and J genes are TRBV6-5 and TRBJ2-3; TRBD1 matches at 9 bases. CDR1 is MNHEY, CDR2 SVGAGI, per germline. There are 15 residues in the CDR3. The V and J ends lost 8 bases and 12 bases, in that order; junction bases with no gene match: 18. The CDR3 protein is CASWIPGQGPLTQYF. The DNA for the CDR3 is TGTGCCAGCTGGATCCCGGGACAGGGCCCCTTAACCCAGTATTTT.

CDR3 in amino acids: CASSLVQNSPLHF. DNA of the CDR3: TGTGCCAGCAGCTTAGTACAGAATTCACCCCTCCACTTT. The chain is built from TRBV7-2 and TRBJ1-6; D is unclear. V was cut by 1 base and J by 7 bases, with 5 bases left in between. Looked up from germline, CDR1 is SGHTA and CDR2 is FQGNSA. The CDR3 spans 13 residues.

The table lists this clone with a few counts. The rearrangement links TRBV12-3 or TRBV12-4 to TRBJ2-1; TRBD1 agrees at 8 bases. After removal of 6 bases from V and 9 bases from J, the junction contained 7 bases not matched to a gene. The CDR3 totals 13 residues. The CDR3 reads CASRPDRAREQFF. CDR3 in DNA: TGTGCCAGCAGACCGGACAGGGCTCGTGAGCAGTTCTTC.

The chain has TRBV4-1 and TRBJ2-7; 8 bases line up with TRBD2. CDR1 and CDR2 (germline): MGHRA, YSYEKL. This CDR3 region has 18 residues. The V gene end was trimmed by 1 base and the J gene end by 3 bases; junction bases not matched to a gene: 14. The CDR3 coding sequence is TGCGCCAGCAGCCAAGCCCCCCCCGTTTCACGGGGGGGCTACGAGCAGTACTTC. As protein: CASSQAPPVSRGGYEQYF.

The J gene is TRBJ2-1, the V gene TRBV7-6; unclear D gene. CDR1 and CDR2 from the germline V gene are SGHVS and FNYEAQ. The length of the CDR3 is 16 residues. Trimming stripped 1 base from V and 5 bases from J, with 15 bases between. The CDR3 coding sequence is TGTGCCAGCAGCTTAGTGCGCGCGAGAGCCAACAATGAGCAGTTCTTC. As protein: CASSLVRARANNEQFF.

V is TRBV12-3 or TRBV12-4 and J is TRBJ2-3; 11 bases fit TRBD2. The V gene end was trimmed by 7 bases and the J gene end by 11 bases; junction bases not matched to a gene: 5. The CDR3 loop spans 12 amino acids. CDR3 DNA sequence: TGTGCCAGCAATAGCGGGAGGGCCCAGCAGTATTTT. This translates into CASNSGRAQQYF.

CDR3 in amino acids: CASGQGLGNTIYF. CDR3 bases: TGTGCCAGCGGCCAGGGGCTGGGAAACACCATATATTTT. V usage is TRBV27 and J usage is TRBJ1-3, with D possibly matching TRBD1 (6 bases). The CDR3 sequence is 13 residues long. Trimming left V 8 bases short and J 4 bases short, with 12 bases between. CDR1 and CDR2 from the germline V gene are MNHEY and SMNVEV (reference sequence).

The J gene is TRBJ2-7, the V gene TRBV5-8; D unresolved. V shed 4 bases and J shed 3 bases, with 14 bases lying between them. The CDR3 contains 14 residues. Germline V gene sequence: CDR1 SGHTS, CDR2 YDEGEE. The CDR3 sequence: CASSHRIRLYEQYF. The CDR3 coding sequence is TGTGCCAGCAGCCATCGGATTAGACTCTACGAGCAGTACTTC.

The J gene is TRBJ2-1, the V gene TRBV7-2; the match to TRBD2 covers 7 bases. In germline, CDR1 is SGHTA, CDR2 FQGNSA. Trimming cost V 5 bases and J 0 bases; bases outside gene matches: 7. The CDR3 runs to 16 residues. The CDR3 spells CASSKSGISSYNEQFF. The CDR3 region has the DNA TGTGCCAGCAGCAAAAGCGGGATTAGCTCCTACAATGAGCAGTTCTTC.

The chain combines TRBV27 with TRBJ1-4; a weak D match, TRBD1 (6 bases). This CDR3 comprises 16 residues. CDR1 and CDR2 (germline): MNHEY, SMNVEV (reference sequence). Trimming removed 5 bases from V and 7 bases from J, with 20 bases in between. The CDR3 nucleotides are TGTGCCAGCAGTCAGCGTCGGACAGATTTGGGTGAAAAACTGTTTTTT. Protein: CASSQRRTDLGEKLFF.